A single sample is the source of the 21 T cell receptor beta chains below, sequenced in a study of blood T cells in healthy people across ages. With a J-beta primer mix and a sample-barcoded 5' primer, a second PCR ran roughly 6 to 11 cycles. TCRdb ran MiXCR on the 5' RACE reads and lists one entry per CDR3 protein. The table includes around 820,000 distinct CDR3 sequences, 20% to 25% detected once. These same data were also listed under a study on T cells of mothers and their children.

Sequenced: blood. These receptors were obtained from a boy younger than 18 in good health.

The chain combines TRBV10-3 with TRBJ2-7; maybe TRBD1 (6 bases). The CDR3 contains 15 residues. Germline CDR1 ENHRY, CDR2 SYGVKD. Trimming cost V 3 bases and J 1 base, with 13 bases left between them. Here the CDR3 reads CAISEETGVSYEQYF. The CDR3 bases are TGTGCCATCAGTGAAGAGACAGGCGTATCCTACGAGCAGTACTTC.

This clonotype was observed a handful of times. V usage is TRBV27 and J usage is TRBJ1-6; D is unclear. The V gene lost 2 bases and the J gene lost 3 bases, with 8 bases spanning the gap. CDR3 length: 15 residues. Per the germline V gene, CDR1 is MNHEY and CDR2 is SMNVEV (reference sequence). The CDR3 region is CASSLGEVYNSPLHF. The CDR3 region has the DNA TGTGCCAGCAGTTTAGGCGAGGTCTATAATTCACCCCTCCACTTT.

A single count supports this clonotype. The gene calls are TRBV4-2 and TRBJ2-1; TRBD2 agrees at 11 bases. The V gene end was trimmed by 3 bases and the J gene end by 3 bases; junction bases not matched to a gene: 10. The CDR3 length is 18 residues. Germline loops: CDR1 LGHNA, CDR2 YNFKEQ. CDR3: CASSQFKTGLAVYNEQFF. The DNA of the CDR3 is TGTGCCAGCAGCCAGTTCAAGACGGGACTAGCGGTCTACAATGAGCAGTTCTTC.

The CDR3: CASKDPGQNYGYTF. The CDR3 coding sequence is TGTGCCAGCAAGGATCCGGGACAGAACTATGGCTACACCTTC. This chain joins TRBV28 and TRBJ1-2; TRBD1 matches 7 bases. This CDR3 is 14 amino acids long. V lost 7 bases and J lost 2; bases outside the gene matches: 7. Germline V CDR1 and CDR2: MDHEN, SYDVKM.

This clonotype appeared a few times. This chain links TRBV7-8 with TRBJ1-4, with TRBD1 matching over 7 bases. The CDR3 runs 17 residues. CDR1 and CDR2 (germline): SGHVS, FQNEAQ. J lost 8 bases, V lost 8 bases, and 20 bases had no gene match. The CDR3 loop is CASGRMTGLGGEEKLFF. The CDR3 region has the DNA TGTGCCAGCGGTAGGATGACAGGGTTGGGAGGAGAAGAAAAACTGTTTTTT.

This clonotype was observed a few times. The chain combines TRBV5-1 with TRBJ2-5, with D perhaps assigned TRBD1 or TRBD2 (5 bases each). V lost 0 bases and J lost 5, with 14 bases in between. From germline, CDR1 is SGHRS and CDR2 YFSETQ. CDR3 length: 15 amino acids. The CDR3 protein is CASSLEGDGMETQYF. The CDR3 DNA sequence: TGCGCCAGCAGCTTGGAAGGGGACGGGATGGAGACCCAGTACTTC.

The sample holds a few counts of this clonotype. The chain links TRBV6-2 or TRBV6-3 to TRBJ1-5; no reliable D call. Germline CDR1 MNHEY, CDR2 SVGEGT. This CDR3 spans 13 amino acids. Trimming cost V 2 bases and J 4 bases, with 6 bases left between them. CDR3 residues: CASSYPYNQPQHF. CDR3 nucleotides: TGTGCCAGCAGTTACCCATATAATCAGCCCCAGCATTTT.

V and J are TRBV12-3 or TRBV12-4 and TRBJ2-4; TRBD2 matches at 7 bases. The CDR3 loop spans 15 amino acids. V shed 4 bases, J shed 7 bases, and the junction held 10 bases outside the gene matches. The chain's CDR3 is CASSSRDGRRNIQYF. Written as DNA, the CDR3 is TGTGCCAGCAGTTCCAGGGACGGGAGGAGGAACATTCAGTACTTC.

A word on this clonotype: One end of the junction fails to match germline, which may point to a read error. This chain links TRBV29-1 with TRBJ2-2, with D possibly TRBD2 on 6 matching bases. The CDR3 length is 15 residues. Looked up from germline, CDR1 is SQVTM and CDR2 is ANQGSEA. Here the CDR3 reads CSVERESGTGGELFF. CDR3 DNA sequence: TGCAGCGTTGAACGGGAAAGCGGAACGGGCGGGGAGCTGTTCTTT.

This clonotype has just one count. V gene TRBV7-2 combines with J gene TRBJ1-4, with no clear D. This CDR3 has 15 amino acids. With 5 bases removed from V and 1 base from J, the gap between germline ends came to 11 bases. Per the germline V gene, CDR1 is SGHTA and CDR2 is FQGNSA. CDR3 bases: TGTGCCAGCAGCCCCGGGAGATTAACTAATGAAAAACTGTTTTTT. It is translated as CASSPGRLTNEKLFF.

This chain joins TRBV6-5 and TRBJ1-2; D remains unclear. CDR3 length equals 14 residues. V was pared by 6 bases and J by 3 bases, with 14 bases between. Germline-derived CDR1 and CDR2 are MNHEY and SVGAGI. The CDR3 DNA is TGTGCCAGCAGACTCGTCCGGCAACACTATGGCTACACCTTC. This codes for CASRLVRQHYGYTF.

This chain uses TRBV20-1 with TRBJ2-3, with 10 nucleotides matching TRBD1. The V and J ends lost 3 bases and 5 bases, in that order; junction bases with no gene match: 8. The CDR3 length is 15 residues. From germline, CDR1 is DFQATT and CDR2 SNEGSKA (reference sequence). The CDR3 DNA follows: TGCAGTGCTAGTAGGACAGGGGGTGAAAAAGATACGCAGTATTTT. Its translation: CSASRTGGEKDTQYF.

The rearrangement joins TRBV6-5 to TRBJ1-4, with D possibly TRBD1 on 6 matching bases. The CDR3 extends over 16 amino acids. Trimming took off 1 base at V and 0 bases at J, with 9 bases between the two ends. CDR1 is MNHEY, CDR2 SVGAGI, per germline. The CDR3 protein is CASSYLGHPTNEKLFF. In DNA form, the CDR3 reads TGTGCCAGCAGTTACTTGGGACATCCAACTAATGAAAAACTGTTTTTT.

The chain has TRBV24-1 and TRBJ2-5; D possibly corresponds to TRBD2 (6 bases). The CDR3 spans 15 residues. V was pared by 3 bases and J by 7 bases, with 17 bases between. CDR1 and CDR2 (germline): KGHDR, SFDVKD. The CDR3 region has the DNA TGTGCCACCAGTGATGCGGGGCTGGTTCGAGGGACCCAGTACTTC. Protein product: CATSDAGLVRGTQYF.

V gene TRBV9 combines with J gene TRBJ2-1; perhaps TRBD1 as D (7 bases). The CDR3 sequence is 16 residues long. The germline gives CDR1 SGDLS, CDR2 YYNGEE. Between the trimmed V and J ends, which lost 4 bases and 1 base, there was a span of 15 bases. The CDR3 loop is CASSPRQGGSYNEQFF. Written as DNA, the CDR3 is TGTGCCAGCAGCCCCAGACAGGGAGGTTCCTACAATGAGCAGTTCTTC.

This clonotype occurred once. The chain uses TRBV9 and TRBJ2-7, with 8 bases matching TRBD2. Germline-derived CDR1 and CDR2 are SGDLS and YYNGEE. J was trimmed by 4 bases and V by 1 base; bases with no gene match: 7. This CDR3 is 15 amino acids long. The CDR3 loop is CASSVYGGGQYEQYF. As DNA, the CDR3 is TGTGCCAGCAGCGTATATGGCGGGGGGCAATACGAGCAGTACTTC.

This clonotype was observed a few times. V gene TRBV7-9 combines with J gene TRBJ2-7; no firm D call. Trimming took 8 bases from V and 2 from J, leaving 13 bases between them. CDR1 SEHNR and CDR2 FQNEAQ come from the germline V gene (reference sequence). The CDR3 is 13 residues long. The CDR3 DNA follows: TGTGCCAGCGGCGTCCGGGTCCCCTACGAGCAGTACTTC. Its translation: CASGVRVPYEQYF.

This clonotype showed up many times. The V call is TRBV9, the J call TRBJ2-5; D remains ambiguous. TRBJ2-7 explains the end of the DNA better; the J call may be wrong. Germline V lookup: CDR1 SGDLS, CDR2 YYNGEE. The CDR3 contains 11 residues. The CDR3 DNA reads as TGTGCCAGCAGCCTGCATGGCGAGCAGTACTTC. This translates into CASSLHGEQYF.

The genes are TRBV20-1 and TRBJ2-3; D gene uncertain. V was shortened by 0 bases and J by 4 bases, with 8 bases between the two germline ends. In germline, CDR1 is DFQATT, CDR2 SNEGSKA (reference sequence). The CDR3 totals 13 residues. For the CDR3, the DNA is TGCAGTGCTAGAGACCCCTCCCCAGATACGCAGTATTTT. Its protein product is CSARDPSPDTQYF.

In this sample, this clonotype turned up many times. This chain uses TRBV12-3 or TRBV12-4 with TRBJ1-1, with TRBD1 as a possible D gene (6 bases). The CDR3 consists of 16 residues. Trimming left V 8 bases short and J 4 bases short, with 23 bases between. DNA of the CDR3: TGTGCCAGCGGCGACGCCACAGGGACCCAGACCACTGAAGCTTTCTTT. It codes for CASGDATGTQTTEAFF.

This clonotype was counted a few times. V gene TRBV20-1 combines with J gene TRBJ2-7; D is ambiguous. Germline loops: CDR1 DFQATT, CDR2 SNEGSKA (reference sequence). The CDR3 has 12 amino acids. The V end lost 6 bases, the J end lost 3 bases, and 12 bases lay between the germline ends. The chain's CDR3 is CSASPSHYEQYF. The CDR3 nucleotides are TGCAGTGCGAGCCCGTCCCACTACGAGCAGTACTTC.